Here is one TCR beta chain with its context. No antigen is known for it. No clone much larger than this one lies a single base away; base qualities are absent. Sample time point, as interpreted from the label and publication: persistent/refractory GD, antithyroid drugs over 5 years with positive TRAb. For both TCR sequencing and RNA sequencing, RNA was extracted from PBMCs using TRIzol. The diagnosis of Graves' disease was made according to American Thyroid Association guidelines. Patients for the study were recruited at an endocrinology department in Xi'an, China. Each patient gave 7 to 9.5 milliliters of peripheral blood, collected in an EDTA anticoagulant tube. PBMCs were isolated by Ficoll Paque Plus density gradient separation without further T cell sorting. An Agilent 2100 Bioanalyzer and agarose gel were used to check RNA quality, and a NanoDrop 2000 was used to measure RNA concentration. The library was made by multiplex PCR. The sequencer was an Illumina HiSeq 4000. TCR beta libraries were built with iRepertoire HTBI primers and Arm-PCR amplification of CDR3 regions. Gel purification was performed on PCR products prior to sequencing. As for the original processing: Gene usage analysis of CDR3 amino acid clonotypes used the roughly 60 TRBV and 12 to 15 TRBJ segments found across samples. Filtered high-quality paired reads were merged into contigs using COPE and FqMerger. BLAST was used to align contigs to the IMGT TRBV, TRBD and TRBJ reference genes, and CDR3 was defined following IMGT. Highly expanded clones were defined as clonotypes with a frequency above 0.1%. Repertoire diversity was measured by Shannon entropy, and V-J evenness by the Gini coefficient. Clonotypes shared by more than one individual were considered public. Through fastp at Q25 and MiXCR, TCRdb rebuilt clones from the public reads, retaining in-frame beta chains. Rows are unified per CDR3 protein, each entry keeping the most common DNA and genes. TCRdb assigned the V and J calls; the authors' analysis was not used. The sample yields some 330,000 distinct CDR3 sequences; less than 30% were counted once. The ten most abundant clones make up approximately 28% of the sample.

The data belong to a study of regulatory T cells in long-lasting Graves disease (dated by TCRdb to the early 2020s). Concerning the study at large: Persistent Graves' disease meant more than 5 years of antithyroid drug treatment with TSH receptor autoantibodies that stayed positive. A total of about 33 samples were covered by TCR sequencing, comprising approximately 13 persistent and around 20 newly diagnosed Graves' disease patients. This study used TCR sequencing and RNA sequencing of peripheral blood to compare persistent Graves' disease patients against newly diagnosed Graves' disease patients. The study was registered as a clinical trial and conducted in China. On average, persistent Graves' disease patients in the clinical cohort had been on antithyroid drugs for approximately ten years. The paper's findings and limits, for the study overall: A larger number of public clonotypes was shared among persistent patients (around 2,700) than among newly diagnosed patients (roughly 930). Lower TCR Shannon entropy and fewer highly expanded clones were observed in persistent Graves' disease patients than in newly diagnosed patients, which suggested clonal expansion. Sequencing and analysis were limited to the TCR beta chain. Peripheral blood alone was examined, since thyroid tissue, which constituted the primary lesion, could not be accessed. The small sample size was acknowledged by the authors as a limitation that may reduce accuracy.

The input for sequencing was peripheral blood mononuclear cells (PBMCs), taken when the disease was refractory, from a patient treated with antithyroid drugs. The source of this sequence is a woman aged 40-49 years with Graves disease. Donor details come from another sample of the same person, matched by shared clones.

Here is the DNA: TGTGCCAGCAGCTTAGCGCGAAGGGCCCCGAACACCGGGGAGCTGTTTTTT. This yields the protein CASSLARRAPNTGELFF. The rearranged segments are TRBV7-2 and TRBJ2-2, with no confident D gene call. V gives up 0 bases and J gives up 0 bases, and the segment between their germline ends measures 11 bases. The germline V gene gives CDR1 as SGHTA and CDR2 as FQGNSA. From the cysteine through the phenylalanine, the CDR3 covers 17 amino acids. Only the CDR3 DNA stays, 51 bases, in frame from base 1.